Listed here is a single TCR beta chain. Only in-frame clones appear in the TCRdb table, and some are missing; sequencing was by immunoSEQ multiplex PCR. The table has about 380,000 clones, nearly 90% seen once. These data are taken from a study of blood T cell repertoires in COVID-19. CDR1 SGHVS and CDR2 FQNEAQ come from the germline V gene. There are 13 residues in the CDR3. V was clipped by 2 bases and J by 6 bases; unmatched bases: 2. This clonotype was obtained from a man aged 18 to 35 with active or convalescent COVID-19. Material for sequencing was peripheral blood. This chain joins TRBV7-8 and TRBJ1-1; 8 bases agree with TRBD1. The CDR3 protein is CASSLRTGPEAFF. CDR3 coding DNA: TGTGCCAGCAGCTTACGGACAGGGCCTGAAGCTTTCTTT. Combining the CDR3 with reference TRBV7-8 and TRBJ1-1 gives the whole variable domain GAGVSQSPRYKVAKRGQDVALRCDPISGHVSLFWYQQALGQGPEFLTYFQNEAQLDKSGLPSDRFFAERPEGSVSTLKIQRTQQEDSAVYLCASSLRTGPEAFFGQGTRLTVV.